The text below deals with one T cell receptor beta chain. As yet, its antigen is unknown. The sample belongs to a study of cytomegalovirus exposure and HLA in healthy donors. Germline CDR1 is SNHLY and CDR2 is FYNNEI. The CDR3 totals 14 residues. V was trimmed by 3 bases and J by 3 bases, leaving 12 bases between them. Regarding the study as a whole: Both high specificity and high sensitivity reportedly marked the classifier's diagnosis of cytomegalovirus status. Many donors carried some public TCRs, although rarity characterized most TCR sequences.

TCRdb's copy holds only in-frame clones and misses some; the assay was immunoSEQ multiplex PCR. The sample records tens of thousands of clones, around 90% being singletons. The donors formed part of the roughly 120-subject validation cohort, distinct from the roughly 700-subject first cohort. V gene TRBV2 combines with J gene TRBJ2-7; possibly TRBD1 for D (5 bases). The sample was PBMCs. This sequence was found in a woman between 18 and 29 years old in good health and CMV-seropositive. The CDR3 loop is CASSDRVLIYEQYF. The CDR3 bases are TGTGCCAGCAGTGACAGGGTTCTTATCTACGAGCAGTACTTC.